This T cell receptor (beta chain) was captured by sequencing in a study of neurological immune-mediated disorders. General observations from the study: Multiple sclerosis was found to have the least TCR clonal expansion, below healthy controls, and HTLV-1-associated myelopathy the most. No CDR3 amino acid sequences were shared by expanded clones across subjects, suggesting private repertoires in all groups.

A 10-nucleotide random UMI tagged transcripts in template-switch 5'RACE cDNA synthesis. Sequencing of 15-18 subjects in each run yielded over 190 million TCR-beta sequences. TCRdb re-analysed the 5' RACE reads in MiXCR, keeping a single row per CDR3 protein. The data contain 70,000 or so distinct CDR3 sequences, 3.2% of them singletons. This clonotype showed up many times. Its antigen remains unknown. CDR1 LNHNV and CDR2 YYDKDF come from the germline V gene (reference sequence). This CDR3 is built from 14 residues. J gave up 8 bases and V 4 bases, and 8 bases lay outside the gene matches. This clonotype originated in a woman aged 45-60 years with multiple sclerosis. The chain has TRBV15 and TRBJ1-2, with 9 bases lining up with TRBD1. The sample consisted of PBMCs. This CDR3 is CATSNRRTGEGYTF. The CDR3 DNA is TGTGCCACCAGCAATCGACGGACAGGGGAAGGCTACACCTTC.